The 26 T cell receptor beta chains below all came from one sample that was sequenced in a study of cytomegalovirus exposure and HLA in healthy donors. TCRdb's copy holds only in-frame clones and misses some; the assay was immunoSEQ multiplex PCR. The repertoire consists of 150,000 or so clones, with about 83% occurring once and the leading ten covering 1.4%. The specimen sequenced was PBMCs. Receptors originate from a woman in her twenties or thirties in good health and CMV-seronegative.

The V and J genes are TRBV5-4 and TRBJ2-2; tentatively, D is TRBD1 (5 bases). CDR1 is SGHNT and CDR2 is YYREEE in the germline V gene (reference sequence). The CDR3 has 16 amino acids. The V end lost 4 bases, the J end lost 1 base, and 14 bases lay between the germline ends. CDR3 bases: TGTGCCAGCAGCAACCGACAGAACCTGAACACCGGGGAGCTGTTTTTT. It specifies CASSNRQNLNTGELFF.

The chain recombines TRBV11-2 with TRBJ1-3; D remains ambiguous. Deletions cut 1 base from V and 0 bases from J, with 4 bases between. Germline-derived CDR1 and CDR2 are SGHAT and FQNNGV. The CDR3 contains 14 residues. The CDR3 spells CASSLASSGNTIYF. Here the CDR3 DNA reads TGTGCCAGCAGCTTAGCCAGCTCTGGAAACACCATATATTTT.

The J gene is TRBJ1-1, the V gene TRBV30; 9 bases agree with TRBD1. Unmatched junction bases numbered 5, after V lost 8 bases and J lost 1 base. There are 13 residues in the CDR3. Germline V lookup: CDR1 GTSNPN, CDR2 SVGIG (reference sequence). The CDR3 DNA reads as TGTGCCGGATACAGGGGGCAGAACACTGAAGCTTTCTTT. Its translation: CAGYRGQNTEAFF. The entire variable domain, with the rest obtained from reference TRBV30 and TRBJ1-1, is as follows: SQTIHQWPATLVQPVGSPLSLECTVEGTSNPNLYWYRQAAGRGLQLLFYSVGIGQISSEVPQNLSASRPQDRQFILSSKKLLLSDSGFYLCAGYRGQNTEAFFGQGTRLTVV.

The chain links TRBV5-1 to TRBJ2-3; D gene ambiguous. The CDR3 has 13 residues. Germline lookup yields CDR1 SGHRS and CDR2 YFSETQ. V gave up 2 bases and J gave up 3 bases, with 7 bases separating them. CDR3 in DNA: TGCGCCAGCAGCTTTGTTCTAACAGATACGCAGTATTTT. Encoded protein: CASSFVLTDTQYF.

The chain joins TRBV11-2 to TRBJ2-2; 9 bases are a match to TRBD2. After removal of 1 base from V and 6 bases from J, the junction contained 3 bases not matched to a gene. CDR3 length: 15 residues. The germline gives CDR1 SGHAT, CDR2 FQNNGV. CDR3 region: CASSLVSGGPGELFF. The CDR3 coding sequence is TGTGCCAGCAGCTTAGTGAGCGGGGGGCCCGGGGAGCTGTTTTTT.

The chain is built from TRBV7-8 and TRBJ2-6, with 7 nucleotides matching TRBD1. V was pared by 5 bases and J by 4 bases, with 11 bases of the junction left unmatched. CDR3 length: 17 amino acids. The V gene's germline CDR1 is SGHVS and CDR2 FQNEAQ. The chain's CDR3 is CASSIDRVNTGANVLTF. The CDR3 bases are TGTGCCAGCAGCATCGACAGGGTTAATACCGGGGCCAACGTCCTGACTTTC.

This sequence joins TRBV7-9 and TRBJ2-2; 7 nucleotides match TRBD2. Germline V CDR1 and CDR2: SEHNR, FQNEAQ (reference sequence). Losses at the gene ends were 4 bases for V and 6 bases for J; bases not matched to a gene: 2. The CDR3 sequence is 13 residues long. CDR3 nucleotide sequence: TGTGCCAGCAGCTCAAGCGGGGCCGGGGAGCTGTTTTTT. Protein: CASSSSGAGELFF.

The CDR3 loop reads CASRYRADTGELFF. In DNA form, the CDR3 reads TGTGCCAGCAGATACAGGGCGGACACCGGGGAGCTGTTTTTT. This chain connects TRBV2 to TRBJ2-2; TRBD1 might be the D (6 bases). Per germline, CDR1 SNHLY and CDR2 FYNNEI. Trimming cost V 6 bases and J 3 bases, with 11 bases left between them. This CDR3 is built from 14 residues.

V is TRBV7-2 and J is TRBJ2-2; 9 nucleotides match TRBD2. CDR3 size: 18 residues. Germline V CDR1 and CDR2: SGHTA, FQGNSA. With V trimmed by 4 bases and J by 0 bases, 9 bases remained unmatched. The CDR3 DNA follows: TGTGCCAGCAGCTCAGCGGGGGGACGGTTCGCGAACACCGGGGAGCTGTTTTTT. Translated, it gives CASSSAGGRFANTGELFF.

For the CDR3, the DNA is TGTGCCAGCAGCGTACGTCCGAACACCGGGGAGCTGTTTTTT. Protein sequence: CASSVRPNTGELFF. This chain uses TRBV9 with TRBJ2-2; D gene uncertain. This CDR3 is 14 amino acids long. Trimming stripped 1 base from V and 0 bases from J, with 4 bases between. Germline CDR1 reads SGDLS; CDR2 reads YYNGEE.

Only one count was recorded for this clone. The V and J genes are TRBV2 and TRBJ2-7; 10 bases match TRBD1. CDR1 is SNHLY and CDR2 is FYNNEI in the germline V gene. The CDR3 is 13 residues long. J was trimmed by 1 base and V by 9 bases; bases with no gene match: 3. DNA for the CDR3: TGTGCCAGAAAGGACAGGGGGTCCTACGAGCAGTACTTC. Its translation: CARKDRGSYEQYF.

The chain is built from TRBV7-9 and TRBJ1-5; 7 nucleotides agree with TRBD1. With V trimmed by 3 bases and J by 5 bases, 19 bases remained unmatched. This CDR3 is built from 19 residues. CDR1 and CDR2 from the germline V gene are SEHNR and FQNEAQ (reference sequence). This CDR3 reads CASSLVRQGNLVGYQPQHF. The DNA of the CDR3 is TGTGCCAGCAGCTTGGTTCGACAGGGTAACCTGGTTGGGTATCAGCCCCAGCATTTT.

The chain employs TRBV13 and TRBJ1-6; D uncertain. CDR3 length: 14 amino acids. The germline V gene encodes CDR1 PRHDT and CDR2 FYEKMQ (reference sequence). V was shortened by 4 bases and J by 7 bases, with 11 bases between the two germline ends. CDR3 sequence (DNA): TGTGCCAGCAGCTCCAAGCTATGGAATTCACCCCTCCACTTT. This codes for CASSSKLWNSPLHF.

This chain connects TRBV30 to TRBJ2-3, with D perhaps TRBD2 (5 bases). Trimming pared 4 bases from V and 0 bases from J, leaving 8 bases between. This CDR3 region has 13 residues. The V gene's germline CDR1 is GTSNPN and CDR2 SVGIG (reference sequence). DNA for the CDR3: TGTGCCTGGATTCGGGGTAGCACAGATACGCAGTATTTT. Translation: CAWIRGSTDTQYF.

The genes are TRBV23-1 and TRBJ1-5, with unresolved D. TRBV23-1 is assigned to the ORF class and has an uncertain function. The V and J ends lost 0 bases and 4 bases respectively, with 13 bases between them. There are 16 residues in the CDR3. The CDR3 nucleotides are TGCGCCAGCAGTCAATCCGTCACAGAACAGAATCAGCCCCAGCATTTT. As protein: CASSQSVTEQNQPQHF.

The chain links TRBV4-3 to TRBJ2-1; no reliable D call. Germline V gives CDR1 LGHNA, CDR2 YSLEER. CDR3 length: 15 amino acids. Trimming left V 0 bases short and J 2 bases short, with 8 bases between. The CDR3 DNA follows: TGCGCCAGCAGCCAAGACGATCGGGCCTACAATGAGCAGTTCTTC. It yields the protein CASSQDDRAYNEQFF.

Only one count was recorded for this clone. V is TRBV2 and J is TRBJ2-5; 9 bases fit TRBD2. The junction had 3 bases not matched to a gene; V was cut back by 4 bases and J by 0 bases. The CDR3 spans 15 residues. Germline V gives CDR1 SNHLY, CDR2 FYNNEI. CDR3 sequence (DNA): TGTGCCAGCAGTGGAACTAGCGGGTACCAAGAGACCCAGTACTTC. Its protein is CASSGTSGYQETQYF.

The chain is built from TRBV27 and TRBJ2-3; perhaps TRBD1 as D (6 bases). This CDR3 contains 13 residues. Germline V gives CDR1 MNHEY, CDR2 SMNVEV (reference sequence). The V end was cut by 6 bases, the J end by 9 bases, with 16 bases between. Here the CDR3 DNA reads TGTGCCAGCAGCCCCTCAGGGGATGGGACGCAGTATTTT. The encoded protein is CASSPSGDGTQYF.

This clone has just one count. The chain employs TRBV19 and TRBJ1-1; D is ambiguous. CDR3 size: 11 residues. V lost 9 bases to trimming and J lost 11 bases, with 16 bases between them. The germline V gene encodes CDR1 LNHDA and CDR2 SQIVND (reference sequence). The CDR3 DNA reads as TGTGCCAGAATGGGAGGTGGATGGGCTTTCTTT. Its translation is CARMGGGWAFF.

This clone has a single count. The V call is TRBV4-1, the J call TRBJ2-1; the match to TRBD1 covers 7 bases. Germline CDR1 and CDR2: MGHRA and YSYEKL. The length of the CDR3 is 14 residues. J was trimmed by 7 bases and V by 1 base; bases with no gene match: 4. CDR3 DNA: TGCGCCAGCAGCCAAGTGGTCAGGGGGAATGAGCAGTTCTTC. Translating it yields CASSQVVRGNEQFF.

V is TRBV5-1 and J is TRBJ2-7, with 9 bases fitting TRBD1. The J segment lost 3 bases and the V segment lost 3 bases, leaving 4 bases of the junction unmatched. The CDR3 covers 14 residues. The germline gives CDR1 SGHRS, CDR2 YFSETQ. The CDR3 sequence is CASSSGTGYYEQYF. CDR3 in DNA: TGCGCCAGCAGCTCCGGGACAGGGTACTACGAGCAGTACTTC.

In its sample, this clone was seen once. The chain joins TRBV9 to TRBJ2-7, with 7 bases aligning to TRBD1. Germline V gene data show CDR1 as SGDLS and CDR2 as YYNGEE. This CDR3 has 15 residues. The J segment lost 6 bases and the V segment lost 1 base, leaving 10 bases of the junction unmatched. This CDR3 is CASSVTPGQPCEQYF. The DNA of the CDR3 is TGTGCCAGCAGCGTAACCCCGGGACAGCCATGCGAGCAGTACTTC.

V and J are TRBV5-4 and TRBJ2-3, with 8 positions matching TRBD2. V was clipped by 4 bases and J by 5 bases; unmatched bases: 12. Germline V gene data show CDR1 as SGHNT and CDR2 as YYREEE (reference sequence). The CDR3 consists of 16 residues. The CDR3 reads CASSPMGLVRIDTQYF. The CDR3 DNA reads TGTGCCAGCAGCCCAATGGGACTAGTGAGGATAGATACGCAGTATTTT.

The chain carries TRBV27 and TRBJ2-1; D unresolved. The V gene's germline CDR1 is MNHEY and CDR2 SMNVEV (reference sequence). The CDR3 contains 16 residues. V was cut by 0 bases and J by 3 bases, with 12 bases left in between. CDR3 amino acids: CASSLSAGPDYNEQFF. The CDR3 nucleotides are TGTGCCAGCAGTTTATCAGCAGGTCCCGACTACAATGAGCAGTTCTTC.

The J gene is TRBJ1-1, the V gene TRBV28; D is ambiguous. This CDR3 is built from 14 residues. Deletions cut 5 bases from V and 4 bases from J, with 14 bases between. Germline V gene sequence: CDR1 MDHEN, CDR2 SYDVKM. This CDR3 reads CASSDTFKVTEAFF. In nucleotides, the CDR3 is TGTGCCAGCAGTGACACCTTTAAGGTCACTGAAGCTTTCTTT. The whole variable domain, filled in from reference TRBV28 and TRBJ1-1, reads DVKVTQSSRYLVKRTGEKVFLECVQDMDHENMFWYRQDPGLGLRLIYFSYDVKMKEKGDIPEGYSVSREKKERFSLILESASTNQTSMYLCASSDTFKVTEAFFGQGTRLTVV.

This chain uses TRBV4-2 with TRBJ2-3; 9 bases line up with TRBD1. V lost 3 bases, J lost 5 bases, and 12 bases stayed unmatched. CDR3 length: 17 amino acids. CDR1 and CDR2 (germline): LGHNA, YNFKEQ. For the CDR3, the DNA is TGTGCCAGCAGCCAGGGACAACAGGGGGCGATTATAGATACGCAGTATTTT. As protein: CASSQGQQGAIIDTQYF.